The next 32 T cell receptor beta chains were all read from a single sample in a study of blood T cell repertoires in COVID-19 (dated by TCRdb to 2018 to 2021). Library method: the immunoSEQ multiplex PCR assay. Imported from immuneACCESS, the table was reduced by TCRdb to in-frame sequences with V and J called. These copies leave out some clones; in studies compared against another copy, an unresolved V gene accounts for under half, and the cause of the remainder is not known. The sample table records approximately 250,000 clones; approximately 80% of these occur just once. In total, the top ten clones hold 4% to 4.5% of the sample. The sequencing sample was made of peripheral blood. The receptors come from a man between 60 and 75 years old with acute or convalescent COVID-19.

The count of this clone is one. V and J are TRBV4-3 and TRBJ1-4, with 7 bases lining up with TRBD1. Germline-derived CDR1 and CDR2 are LGHNA and YSLEER. The CDR3 is 16 amino acids. J gave up 7 bases and V 0 bases, and 8 bases lay outside the gene matches. The CDR3 reads CASSQDRGQGGEKLFF. In DNA form, the CDR3 reads TGCGCCAGCAGCCAAGATCGGGGGCAGGGGGGTGAAAAACTGTTTTTT.

The genes are TRBV10-1 and TRBJ1-1; D not resolved. This CDR3 is built from 13 residues. Between the trimmed V and J ends, which lost 5 bases and 1 base, there was a span of 8 bases. Germline CDR1 and CDR2: WNHNN and SYGVQD (reference sequence). CDR3 amino acids: CASSQQTNTEAFF. The CDR3 DNA reads as TGCGCCAGCAGTCAACAGACGAACACTGAAGCTTTCTTT.

The chain joins TRBV10-3 to TRBJ2-7; 12 bases are a match to TRBD2. The trim removed 7 bases at V and 3 bases at J, leaving 10 bases unmatched. Germline V lookup: CDR1 ENHRY, CDR2 SYGVKD. The CDR3 spans 16 residues. The CDR3 protein is CAITEDRGLAGYEQYF. In DNA, the CDR3 is TGTGCCATCACCGAGGACCGGGGACTAGCGGGCTACGAGCAGTACTTC.

This chain uses TRBV6-5 with TRBJ2-7; D uncertain. V lost 4 bases and J 6 bases, leaving 10 bases between the germline ends. Germline loops: CDR1 MNHEY, CDR2 SVGAGI. The CDR3 runs 12 residues. Written as DNA, the CDR3 is TGTGCCAGCAGTTCTTCTAGTTTCGAGCAGTACTTC. It is translated as CASSSSSFEQYF.

This clone was detected once. The chain is built from TRBV5-4 and TRBJ2-7, with TRBD1 identical over 11 bases. This CDR3 is built from 16 residues. Germline V gene lookup returns CDR1 SGHNT and CDR2 YYREEE (reference sequence). Trimming took 3 bases from V and 3 from J; bases not matched to a gene: 8. The CDR3 is CASSWRGQGGLYEQYF. The CDR3 DNA follows: TGTGCCAGCAGCTGGAGGGGACAGGGGGGTCTCTACGAGCAGTACTTC.

The chain uses TRBV5-1 and TRBJ2-3; 9 bases are shared with TRBD2. V gave up 0 bases and J gave up 3 bases; unmatched junction bases: 5. There are 16 residues in the CDR3. Germline lookup yields CDR1 SGHRS and CDR2 YFSETQ. The CDR3 spells CASSLEAGGPTDTQYF. CDR3 bases: TGCGCCAGCAGCTTGGAGGCGGGGGGGCCGACAGATACGCAGTATTTT.

As to this clone: The same CDR3 arises from other DNA sequences in this sample as well. The genes are TRBV27 and TRBJ1-3; D unresolved. This CDR3 has 14 amino acids. Germline values: CDR1 MNHEY, CDR2 SMNVEV (reference sequence). The ends were cut back, 1 base at V and 0 bases at J, with 4 bases in the middle. This chain's CDR3 is CASSLYSSGNTIYF. DNA of the CDR3: TGTGCCAGCAGTTTATACAGCTCTGGAAACACCATATATTTT.

This chain uses TRBV2 with TRBJ2-3, with 7 bases matching TRBD1. The CDR3 spans 14 residues. Germline CDR1 and CDR2: SNHLY and FYNNEI. V gave up 6 bases and J gave up 0 bases; unmatched junction bases: 3. The DNA of the CDR3 is TGTGCCAGCAGATTGACAGGGAGCACAGATACGCAGTATTTT. Its translation: CASRLTGSTDTQYF. Full variable domain (rest looked up from reference TRBV2 and TRBJ2-3): EPEVTQTPSHQVTQMGQEVILRCVPISNHLYFYWYRQILGQKVEFLVSFYNNEISEKSEIFDDQFSVERPDGSNFTLKIRSTKLEDSAMYFCASRLTGSTDTQYFGPGTRLTVL.

The chain joins TRBV6-5 to TRBJ2-1; tentatively, D is TRBD2 (5 bases). V was pared by 2 bases and J by 8 bases, with 13 bases between. The length of the CDR3 is 14 residues. Per the germline V gene, CDR1 is MNHEY and CDR2 is SVGAGI. In DNA form, the CDR3 reads TGTGCCAGCAGTTACGGGCTAGCAAGGGATGAGCAGTTCTTC. Its translation: CASSYGLARDEQFF.

The genes are TRBV5-1 and TRBJ2-5; D possibly corresponds to TRBD1 (7 bases). Trimming cost V 0 bases and J 3 bases, with 12 bases left between them. The CDR3 spans 15 residues. From germline, CDR1 is SGHRS and CDR2 YFSETQ. The CDR3 DNA reads as TGCGCCAGCAGCTTGGCCACAGGGGAGGAAGAGACCCAGTACTTC. It encodes CASSLATGEEETQYF.

The rearrangement links TRBV11-2 to TRBJ2-3, with 10 bases fitting TRBD2. There are 16 residues in the CDR3. Germline assignment: CDR1 SGHAT and CDR2 FQNNGV. The J segment lost 4 bases and the V segment lost 5 bases, leaving 9 bases of the junction unmatched. CDR3 in amino acids: CASSPALAGDADTQYF. The CDR3 DNA is TGTGCCAGCAGCCCCGCGCTAGCGGGGGATGCAGATACGCAGTATTTT. Filled out from reference TRBV11-2 and TRBJ2-3, the complete variable domain reads EAGVAQSPRYKIIEKRQSVAFWCNPISGHATLYWYQQILGQGPKLLIQFQNNGVVDDSQLPKDRFSAERLKGVDSTLKIQPAKLEDSAVYLCASSPALAGDADTQYFGPGTRLTVL.

The chain is built from TRBV7-9 and TRBJ1-2, with a weak D call TRBD1 (6 bases). Trimming removed 5 bases from V and 4 bases from J, with 11 bases in between. CDR1 and CDR2 from the germline V gene are SEHNR and FQNEAQ (reference sequence). The CDR3 is 13 amino acids. The CDR3 coding sequence is TGTGCCAGCAGCACTGGACAGTCCTATGGCTACACCTTC. This translates into CASSTGQSYGYTF.

In this sample, this clone turned up a few times. The chain couples TRBV27 to TRBJ2-7; a weak D match, TRBD1 (5 bases). This CDR3 has 13 amino acids. The V and J ends lost 4 bases and 4 bases respectively, with 11 bases between them. The germline V gene has CDR1 MNHEY and CDR2 SMNVEV (reference sequence). CDR3 bases: TGTGCCAGCAGTTCCGTCCACAGGTACGAGCAGTACTTC. Its protein product is CASSSVHRYEQYF.

The V gene is TRBV7-9, the J gene TRBJ1-1; D is perhaps TRBD1 (6 bases). V shed 5 bases and J shed 2 bases, with 12 bases lying between them. The CDR3 covers 14 residues. Germline V gives CDR1 SEHNR, CDR2 FQNEAQ (reference sequence). This CDR3 reads CASSARDTNTEAFF. CDR3 nucleotide sequence: TGTGCCAGCAGCGCCCGGGACACCAACACTGAAGCTTTCTTT.

The CDR3 nucleotides read TGCGCCAGCAGCTTGGGCGGGGATCTTCGGAACACTGAAGCTTTCTTT. Translated: CASSLGGDLRNTEAFF. The J gene is TRBJ1-1, the V gene TRBV5-1; D unresolved. The V end was cut by 0 bases, the J end by 1 base, with 13 bases between. This CDR3 region has 16 residues. Germline-derived CDR1 and CDR2 are SGHRS and YFSETQ.

This clone has a handful of counts. This chain uses TRBV19 with TRBJ2-4, with TRBD1 matching over 7 bases. V dropped 1 base and J dropped 0; count of bases not matched to a gene: 9. The CDR3 covers 18 residues. Germline assignment: CDR1 LNHDA and CDR2 SQIVND (reference sequence). Here the CDR3 DNA reads TGTGCCAGTAGTATAGCCCCCACACAGGGGACAGCCAAAAACATTCAGTACTTC. Its translation: CASSIAPTQGTAKNIQYF.

The chain employs TRBV12-3 or TRBV12-4 and TRBJ2-7; D remains ambiguous. There are 11 residues in the CDR3. Trimming removed 5 bases at V and 6 bases at J, with 8 bases between. The CDR3 region is CASSQTREQYF. CDR3 sequence (DNA): TGTGCCAGCAGTCAAACTCGCGAGCAGTACTTC.

The J gene is TRBJ2-5, the V gene TRBV4-1; possible D gene TRBD1, 6 bases. Trimming pared 4 bases from V and 5 bases from J, leaving 17 bases between. Germline values: CDR1 MGHRA, CDR2 YSYEKL. This CDR3 contains 15 residues. Here the CDR3 reads CASSPPGAGGETQYF. In DNA, the CDR3 is TGCGCCAGCAGCCCCCCAGGGGCGGGTGGGGAGACCCAGTACTTC.

The rearrangement uses TRBV20-1 and TRBJ1-2, with D unresolved. CDR1 and CDR2 from the germline V gene are DFQATT and SNEGSKA (reference sequence). This CDR3 region has 10 residues. V was shortened by 6 bases and J by 2 bases, with 4 bases between the two germline ends. The CDR3 loop reads CSAENYGYTF. Here the CDR3 DNA reads TGCAGTGCCGAGAACTATGGCTACACCTTC.

This chain uses TRBV7-8 with TRBJ1-1; D is unresolved. V was trimmed by 2 bases and J by 1 base, leaving 8 bases between them. Germline V CDR1 and CDR2: SGHVS, FQNEAQ. The CDR3 contains 14 residues. CDR3 amino acids: CASSLRSGNTEAFF. The CDR3 nucleotides read TGTGCCAGCAGCTTAAGGTCAGGGAACACTGAAGCTTTCTTT.

The chain is built from TRBV7-8 and TRBJ1-2; D possibly corresponds to TRBD1 (6 bases). The V gene lost 2 bases and the J gene lost 7 bases, with 14 bases spanning the gap. This CDR3 has 14 amino acids. Per the germline V gene, CDR1 is SGHVS and CDR2 is FQNEAQ. The CDR3 spells CASSLLQGKPGYTF. For the CDR3, the DNA is TGTGCCAGCAGCTTACTCCAGGGGAAACCTGGCTACACCTTC.

The chain recombines TRBV12-5 with TRBJ2-1; TRBD1 might be the D (6 bases). This CDR3 spans 12 amino acids. The ends were cut back, 4 bases at V and 5 bases at J, with 6 bases in the middle. Looked up from germline, CDR1 is LGHNT and CDR2 is FRNRAP. The CDR3 protein is CASGWTDNEQFF. DNA for the CDR3: TGTGCTAGTGGTTGGACAGACAATGAGCAGTTCTTC.

The chain uses TRBV5-6 and TRBJ2-5, with D unresolved. Trimming removed 4 bases from V and 5 bases from J, with 12 bases in between. The CDR3 runs to 13 residues. Looked up from germline, CDR1 is SGHDT and CDR2 is YYEEEE. The CDR3 region is CASSMLGWETQYF. The CDR3 DNA follows: TGTGCCAGCAGCATGCTGGGCTGGGAGACCCAGTACTTC. Together with reference TRBV5-6 and TRBJ2-5, the CDR3 gives the full variable domain: DAGVTQSPTHLIKTRGQQVTLRCSPKSGHDTVSWYQQALGQGPQFIFQYYEEEERQRGNFPDRFSGHQFPNYSSELNVNALLLGDSALYLCASSMLGWETQYFGPGTRLLVL.

The rearrangement joins TRBV6-5 to TRBJ1-3; D is unclear. Germline V lookup: CDR1 MNHEY, CDR2 SVGAGI. The CDR3 is 15 amino acids. V lost 2 bases, J lost 0 bases, and 8 bases lay in between. CDR3 in DNA: TGTGCCAGCAGTTACAGTGCTACCTCTGGAAACACCATATATTTT. It specifies CASSYSATSGNTIYF.

This sequence joins TRBV28 and TRBJ1-1; no clear D gene. This CDR3 region has 12 residues. V shed 5 bases and J shed 2 bases, with 6 bases lying between them. Germline V gene data show CDR1 as MDHEN and CDR2 as SYDVKM. As DNA, the CDR3 is TGTGCCAGCAGTCTAGAAAACACTGAAGCTTTCTTT. Protein product: CASSLENTEAFF.

The chain uses TRBV7-9 and TRBJ1-5, with D unclear. Trimming shortened V by 5 bases and J by 1 base, and 9 bases separated the two germline ends. This CDR3 is 14 amino acids long. The germline gives CDR1 SEHNR, CDR2 FQNEAQ (reference sequence). The CDR3 protein is CASSEAGSNQPQHF. CDR3 DNA: TGTGCCAGCAGCGAGGCCGGGAGCAATCAGCCCCAGCATTTT.

In this sample, this clone turned up once. The chain carries TRBV18 and TRBJ2-2; TRBD2 is a possible D gene (6 bases). Per the germline V gene, CDR1 is KGHSH and CDR2 is LQKENI. V was cut by 6 bases and J by 2 bases, with 19 bases left in between. CDR3 length: 17 residues. The CDR3 bases are TGTGCCAGCTCTCAAAACACCGGGACTTTTAACACCGGGGAGCTGTTTTTT. Its protein is CASSQNTGTFNTGELFF. Based on the CDR3 plus reference TRBV18 and TRBJ2-2, the full variable domain is NAGVMQNPRHLVRRRGQEARLRCSPMKGHSHVYWYRQLPEEGLKFMVYLQKENIIDESGMPKERFSAEFPKEGPSILRIQQVVRGDSAAYFCASSQNTGTFNTGELFFGEGSRLTVL.

Comments on this clone: Other DNA sequences from this sample encode an identical CDR3 as well. The V gene is TRBV5-1, the J gene TRBJ2-1; no clear D. Germline CDR1 SGHRS, CDR2 YFSETQ. The CDR3 covers 15 residues. The ends were cut back, 0 bases at V and 2 bases at J, with 9 bases in the middle. Here the CDR3 DNA reads TGCGCCAGCAGCTTGGAAGGCGGTCCCTACAATGAGCAGTTCTTC. It specifies CASSLEGGPYNEQFF.

In this sample, this clone turned up a few times. This rearrangement joins TRBV19 to TRBJ1-4; D remains ambiguous. Germline CDR1 and CDR2: LNHDA and SQIVND (reference sequence). V lost 5 bases and J lost 7, with 20 bases in between. The CDR3 contains 16 residues. The CDR3 sequence is CASSSMRRSWSEKLFF. In DNA form, the CDR3 reads TGTGCCAGTAGTTCAATGAGGAGGTCGTGGAGTGAAAAACTGTTTTTT. Based on the CDR3 plus reference TRBV19 and TRBJ1-4, the full variable domain is DGGITQSPKYLFRKEGQNVTLSCEQNLNHDAMYWYRQDPGQGLRLIYYSQIVNDFQKGDIAEGYSVSREKKESFPLTVTSAQKNPTAFYLCASSSMRRSWSEKLFFGSGTQLSVL.

A single count supports this clone. The rearrangement links TRBV4-2 to TRBJ2-1; 8 bases map to TRBD2. V lost 3 bases, J lost 10 bases, and 14 bases stayed unmatched. The germline CDR1 and CDR2 sequences are LGHNA and YNFKEQ. The CDR3 is 16 residues long. The CDR3 sequence: CASSQQPGLETLEQFF. CDR3 sequence (DNA): TGTGCCAGCAGCCAGCAACCGGGACTAGAGACGTTGGAGCAGTTCTTC.

The V call is TRBV27, the J call TRBJ2-2; no firm D call. The CDR3 length is 10 residues. CDR1 is MNHEY, CDR2 SMNVEV, per germline (reference sequence). V was cut by 11 bases and J by 5 bases, with 6 bases left in between. The CDR3 spells CAGTTGELFF. The CDR3 bases are TGTGCCGGTACAACCGGGGAGCTGTTTTTT.

This clone was counted only a few times. The chain is built from TRBV7-9 and TRBJ2-5, with 7 nucleotides matching TRBD2. V gave up 0 bases and J gave up 2 bases; unmatched junction bases: 3. The CDR3 loop spans 15 amino acids. The germline CDR1 and CDR2 sequences are SEHNR and FQNEAQ (reference sequence). The CDR3 spells CASSLAASGQETQYF. The DNA for the CDR3 is TGTGCCAGCAGCTTAGCGGCTAGCGGACAAGAGACCCAGTACTTC.